The rows below give T cell receptor beta chains drawn from one sample of a study of radiotherapy plus CTLA-4 blockade in lung cancer. Measured with immunoSEQ multiplex PCR; TCRdb has only the in-frame clones, and not every one. The sample contains roughly 86,000 clones, around 86% of which appear only once. The source material was peripheral blood, sampled from a patient treated with radiotherapy plus ipilimumab. These receptors all come from a human donor with non-small cell lung cancer who had stable disease on radiotherapy plus ipilimumab. Both conserved end residues are part of each CDR3. A D gene is named only where the DNA matches it firmly. Some rows mark clone size as missing; the rest say once, few, many or name a class of expanded clone.

CDR3nt: TGCGCCAGCAGCCTCACGGGACAGGCCTACAATGAGCAGTTCTTC
CDR3aa: CASSLTGQAYNEQFF
d_gene: TRBD1
j_gene: TRBJ2-1
abundance: .
v_gene: TRBV5-1

CDR3nt: TGTGCCAGCATGGACCCAGGGGCCACCCTATATGGCTACACCTTC
CDR3aa: CASMDPGATLYGYTF
d_gene: .
j_gene: TRBJ1-2
abundance: once
v_gene: TRBV6-5

CDR3nt: TGCGCCAGCAGCCAAGGACAGGGAACTAACTACGAGCAGTACTTC
CDR3aa: CASSQGQGTNYEQYF
d_gene: TRBD1
j_gene: TRBJ2-7
abundance: .
v_gene: TRBV4-1

CDR3nt: TGTGCCAGCAGTTTCAGAGCGATCCGAAGCACAGATACGCAGTATTTT
CDR3aa: CASSFRAIRSTDTQYF
d_gene: .
j_gene: TRBJ2-3
abundance: .
v_gene: TRBV27

CDR3nt: TGCGCCAGCTACCCCGGCGGATACAAATTTAACTACAATGAGCAGTTCTTC
CDR3aa: CASYPGGYKFNYNEQFF
d_gene: .
j_gene: TRBJ2-1
abundance: .
v_gene: TRBV5-1

CDR3nt: TGTGCCAGCTCACCCTTAGCACAGGGTAATGAAAAACTGTTTTTT
CDR3aa: CASSPLAQGNEKLFF
d_gene: .
j_gene: TRBJ1-4
abundance: .
v_gene: TRBV18

CDR3nt: TGTGCCAGCAGCTTAAGAGGGAAGCGCTATCAGCCCCAGCATTTT
CDR3aa: CASSLRGKRYQPQHF
d_gene: .
j_gene: TRBJ1-5
abundance: .
v_gene: TRBV7-8

CDR3nt: TGTGCCAGCAGCCCAGGACAGGGGCGATACGAGCAGTACTTC
CDR3aa: CASSPGQGRYEQYF
d_gene: TRBD1
j_gene: TRBJ2-7
abundance: .
v_gene: TRBV11-1

CDR3nt: TGTGCCAGCAGCGGCAGGGGGCTTGGGGAAAAACTGTTTTTT
CDR3aa: CASSGRGLGEKLFF
d_gene: TRBD1
j_gene: TRBJ1-4
abundance: .
v_gene: TRBV9

CDR3nt: TGTGCCAGCAGTTTAGAAGACTTCGGAACCTATAGCAATCAGCCCCAGCATTTT
CDR3aa: CASSLEDFGTYSNQPQHF
d_gene: .
j_gene: TRBJ1-5
abundance: .
v_gene: TRBV28

CDR3nt: TGTGCCAGTAGTACGGGACGGAGAGCTTTCTTT
CDR3aa: CASSTGRRAFF
d_gene: .
j_gene: TRBJ1-1
abundance: few
v_gene: TRBV19

CDR3nt: TGTGCCAGCAGCGTAGGGTGGCGGGATCAAGAGACCCAGTACTTC
CDR3aa: CASSVGWRDQETQYF
d_gene: .
j_gene: TRBJ2-5
abundance: .
v_gene: TRBV9

CDR3nt: TGTGCCAGCAGCTTAATGAGGGGCGCAGGCACTGAAGCTTTCTTT
CDR3aa: CASSLMRGAGTEAFF
d_gene: .
j_gene: TRBJ1-1
abundance: .
v_gene: TRBV7-8

CDR3nt: TGTGCCAGCAGCTTTAGTTATGAAAAACTGTTTTTT
CDR3aa: CASSFSYEKLFF
d_gene: .
j_gene: TRBJ1-4
abundance: .
v_gene: TRBV7-8

CDR3nt: TGTGCCAGCACGGCGGACGTTGTCTACGAGCAGTACTTC
CDR3aa: CASTADVVYEQYF
d_gene: .
j_gene: TRBJ2-7
abundance: few
v_gene: TRBV5-8

CDR3nt: TGTGCCAGCAGTGATACAGGGGACGAGCAGTACTTC
CDR3aa: CASSDTGDEQYF
d_gene: .
j_gene: TRBJ2-7
abundance: .
v_gene: TRBV21-1

CDR3nt: TGCGCCAGCAGCCAAGAAATTGGGGGACAGGGTGACCACGAGCAGTACTTC
CDR3aa: CASSQEIGGQGDHEQYF
d_gene: TRBD1
j_gene: TRBJ2-7
abundance: .
v_gene: TRBV4-1

CDR3nt: TGTGCCAGCACGGGGCGGGGGAACACCGGGGAGCTGTTTTTT
CDR3aa: CASTGRGNTGELFF
d_gene: .
j_gene: TRBJ2-2
abundance: few
v_gene: TRBV2

CDR3nt: TGTGCCAGCAGCCAGACTAGCGGGAGCGGCGAGCAGTACTTC
CDR3aa: CASSQTSGSGEQYF
d_gene: TRBD2
j_gene: TRBJ2-7
abundance: .
v_gene: TRBV7-6

CDR3nt: TGTGCCAGCAGCGTAGGCGGGAACACCTACGAGCAGTACTTC
CDR3aa: CASSVGGNTYEQYF
d_gene: .
j_gene: TRBJ2-7
abundance: .
v_gene: TRBV9

CDR3nt: TGTGCCAGCAGTGAAACCTCCGGGGATCCCCAGCCCCAGCATTTT
CDR3aa: CASSETSGDPQPQHF
d_gene: .
j_gene: TRBJ1-5
abundance: many
v_gene: TRBV6-1

CDR3nt: TGCAGCGACAGACAGGGGGGATCAGATACGCAGTATTTT
CDR3aa: CSDRQGGSDTQYF
d_gene: TRBD1
j_gene: TRBJ2-3
abundance: once
v_gene: TRBV29-1

CDR3nt: TGTGCCAGCAGCGTAGGTGCGGGACTAGCGGGAGATCGCAATGAGCAGTTCTTC
CDR3aa: CASSVGAGLAGDRNEQFF
d_gene: TRBD2
j_gene: TRBJ2-1
abundance: .
v_gene: TRBV9

CDR3nt: TGTGCCAGCAGCTTTTCAGGGGGCACCAATCAGCCCCAGCATTTT
CDR3aa: CASSFSGGTNQPQHF
d_gene: TRBD1
j_gene: TRBJ1-5
abundance: few
v_gene: TRBV7-2